This entry lists 21 T cell receptor beta chains sequenced from one sample in a study of blood T cell repertoires in COVID-19. The table came from immunoSEQ multiplex PCR; TCRdb's copy has only in-frame clones and leaves some out. The data show 130,000 or so clones, approximately 88% seen once. The sample taken for sequencing was peripheral blood. Every receptor here comes from a middle-aged man with acute or convalescent COVID-19.

This chain joins TRBV7-2 and TRBJ2-1; 15 positions agree with TRBD2. CDR1 is SGHTA, CDR2 FQGNSA, per germline. The CDR3 is made up of 16 amino acids. After removal of 3 bases from V and 10 bases from J, the junction contained 7 bases not matched to a gene. The CDR3 spells CASSLGLAGGQGEQFF. The CDR3 DNA follows: TGTGCCAGCAGCTTGGGACTAGCGGGAGGCCAGGGGGAGCAGTTCTTC.

The chain carries TRBV5-1 and TRBJ2-3; possible D gene TRBD1, 5 bases. V gave up 1 base and J gave up 6 bases, with 6 bases separating them. CDR3 length: 12 residues. The germline CDR1 and CDR2 sequences are SGHRS and YFSETQ. This chain's CDR3 is CASSLHRDTQYF. In DNA, the CDR3 is TGCGCCAGCAGCTTGCACAGGGATACGCAGTATTTT.

The chain combines TRBV11-3 with TRBJ2-1, with D maybe TRBD2 (6 bases). Germline-derived CDR1 and CDR2 are SGHNT and YENEEA. The CDR3 covers 13 residues. V was cut by 1 base and J by 6 bases, with 7 bases left in between. This chain's CDR3 is CASSLGDFNEQFF. The CDR3, as DNA: TGTGCCAGCAGCTTAGGGGACTTCAATGAGCAGTTCTTC.

V is TRBV20-1 and J is TRBJ2-1; no definite D call. This CDR3 region has 11 residues. CDR1 is DFQATT and CDR2 is SNEGSKA in the germline V gene (reference sequence). V lost 0 bases and J 8 bases, leaving 5 bases between the germline ends. The CDR3 reads CSARDVDEQFF. The CDR3 region has the DNA TGCAGTGCTAGAGATGTCGATGAGCAGTTCTTC.

The chain has TRBV3-1 (or the pseudogene TRBV3-2) and TRBJ1-5, with 7 bases aligning to TRBD1. This CDR3 contains 13 residues. The ends lost 3 bases at V and 7 bases at J; junction bases unmatched: 3. Per the germline V gene, CDR1 is LGHDT and CDR2 is YNNKEL (reference sequence). In DNA form, the CDR3 reads TGTGCCAGCAGCCAGGACAGGTCCCAGCCCCAGCATTTT. It codes for CASSQDRSQPQHF.

J is TRBJ1-2 and V is TRBV28; 7 nucleotides match TRBD1. Germline CDR1 reads MDHEN; CDR2 reads SYDVKM. V shed 3 bases, J shed 2 bases, and the junction held 12 bases outside the gene matches. The length of the CDR3 is 17 residues. The CDR3 DNA reads as TGTGCCAGCAGTTTTGGGGGACAGCCCGAACCCAACTATGGCTACACCTTC. Its translation: CASSFGGQPEPNYGYTF.

The chain uses TRBV10-3 and TRBJ2-5; D is uncertain. The V end lost 3 bases, the J end lost 7 bases, and 12 bases lay between the germline ends. The CDR3 sequence is 13 residues long. Germline V lookup: CDR1 ENHRY, CDR2 SYGVKD. The CDR3 nucleotides are TGTGCCATCAGTGACGTCTCCGGGTTGACCCAGTACTTC. Encoded protein: CAISDVSGLTQYF.

The chain links TRBV7-3 to TRBJ2-5; D not certain. The CDR3 sequence is 13 residues long. Trimming pared 0 bases from V and 3 bases from J, leaving 5 bases between. Germline V CDR1 and CDR2: SGHTA, FQGTGA. The chain's CDR3 is CASSLTLEETQYF. The CDR3 nucleotides are TGTGCCAGCAGCTTAACCCTAGAAGAGACCCAGTACTTC.

This chain links TRBV27 with TRBJ1-1, with D perhaps matching TRBD1 (5 bases). Germline CDR1 and CDR2: MNHEY and SMNVEV (reference sequence). V was clipped by 6 bases and J by 3 bases, with 17 bases between them. The CDR3 loop spans 15 amino acids. In nucleotides, the CDR3 is TGTGCCAGCAGCCTAATCAGGGTCCAGGACACTGAAGCTTTCTTT. Residues: CASSLIRVQDTEAFF.

This clone came up a few times. The chain recombines TRBV11-2 with TRBJ2-7; D is unclear. The CDR3 runs to 11 residues. Trimming took 2 bases from V and 4 from J, leaving 3 bases between them. The germline V gene encodes CDR1 SGHAT and CDR2 FQNNGV. CDR3 sequence: CASSLQYEQYF. CDR3 nucleotide sequence: TGTGCCAGCAGCTTACAGTACGAGCAGTACTTC.

The V and J genes are TRBV5-1 and TRBJ2-1; 7 bases map to TRBD1. There are 13 residues in the CDR3. The germline CDR1 and CDR2 sequences are SGHRS and YFSETQ. V was clipped by 4 bases and J by 16 bases; unmatched bases: 14. CDR3 loop: CASSLDRVGGQFF. DNA of the CDR3: TGCGCCAGCAGCCTGGATCGGGTAGGGGGCCAATTCTTC.

This chain links TRBV5-8 with TRBJ1-1; 9 bases line up with TRBD1. Per the germline V gene, CDR1 is SGHTS and CDR2 is YDEGEE. V gave up 4 bases and J gave up 1 base; unmatched junction bases: 5. This CDR3 is 15 amino acids long. As DNA, the CDR3 is TGTGCCAGCAGCCCACCGACAGGGGGGAACACTGAAGCTTTCTTT. Translating it yields CASSPPTGGNTEAFF.

This chain links TRBV11-2 with TRBJ2-5; the match to TRBD2 covers 9 bases. CDR3 length: 16 amino acids. Germline trimming cut 4 bases from V and 2 bases from J; bases unmatched to any gene: 8. The germline V gene has CDR1 SGHAT and CDR2 FQNNGV. The DNA for the CDR3 is TGTGCCAGCAGCTCCGGGACTAGCAGAAGTCAAGAGACCCAGTACTTC. It codes for CASSSGTSRSQETQYF.

The J gene is TRBJ2-7, the V gene TRBV5-1, with D possibly TRBD2 on 6 matching bases. V was clipped by 5 bases and J by 4 bases, with 13 bases between them. Germline CDR1 reads SGHRS; CDR2 reads YFSETQ. The CDR3 has 13 residues. CDR3 bases: TGCGCCAGCAGGCGGGACGTACAGTACGAGCAGTACTTC. Amino acid sequence: CASRRDVQYEQYF.

The chain joins TRBV13 to TRBJ1-1, with D possibly matching TRBD1 (5 bases). V lost 3 bases to trimming and J lost 1 base, with 12 bases between them. The CDR3 runs 15 residues. Looked up from germline, CDR1 is PRHDT and CDR2 is FYEKMQ (reference sequence). The CDR3 region has the DNA TGTGCCAGCAGCTTTCCGACAGAGACGAACACTGAAGCTTTCTTT. It translates to CASSFPTETNTEAFF.

The chain recombines TRBV5-1 with TRBJ2-1; a weak D match, TRBD2 (6 bases). Germline-derived CDR1 and CDR2 are SGHRS and YFSETQ. Trimming left V 5 bases short and J 0 bases short, with 18 bases between. The CDR3 contains 17 residues. The CDR3 DNA reads TGCGCCAGCAGACAAAGTAGCTACGGGAGCTCCTACAATGAGCAGTTCTTC. Its translation: CASRQSSYGSSYNEQFF.

The chain has TRBV5-1 and TRBJ2-4; TRBD2 agrees at 10 bases. The junction had 0 bases not matched to a gene; V was cut back by 2 bases and J by 1 base. In germline, CDR1 is SGHRS, CDR2 YFSETQ. There are 15 residues in the CDR3. The CDR3 reads CASSFSGGAKNIQYF. CDR3 DNA: TGCGCCAGCAGCTTTAGCGGGGGGGCCAAAAACATTCAGTACTTC.

V gene TRBV5-6 combines with J gene TRBJ2-5, with TRBD2 matching 12 bases. Trimming removed 1 base from V and 5 bases from J; junction bases left unmatched: 9. Looked up from germline, CDR1 is SGHDT and CDR2 is YYEEEE. The CDR3 runs to 17 residues. The CDR3 nucleotides read TGTGCCAGCAGCTTGAGGCTAGCGGGAGGGGCCCGTGAGACCCAGTACTTC. Residues: CASSLRLAGGARETQYF.

The gene calls are TRBV28 and TRBJ1-5, with 7 bases identical to TRBD1. CDR3 length equals 14 residues. The trim removed 5 bases at V and 5 bases at J, leaving 6 bases unmatched. Germline CDR1 and CDR2: MDHEN and SYDVKM. The CDR3 DNA is TGTGCCAGCAGTATGGGACAGCCATATCAGCCCCAGCATTTT. Its translation is CASSMGQPYQPQHF.

This clone was observed a single time. The genes are TRBV6-5 and TRBJ1-1; 8 bases map to TRBD1. This CDR3 region has 15 residues. The ends lost 4 bases at V and 3 bases at J; junction bases unmatched: 7. Germline V gene data show CDR1 as MNHEY and CDR2 as SVGAGI. The CDR3 protein is CASSSRQGIYTEAFF. CDR3 coding DNA: TGTGCCAGCAGTTCTAGACAGGGGATCTACACTGAAGCTTTCTTT.

The J gene is TRBJ2-7, the V gene TRBV6-5, with 7 bases fitting TRBD1. The CDR3 has 15 residues. Germline CDR1 and CDR2: MNHEY and SVGAGI. V lost 6 bases, J lost 3 bases, and 11 bases stayed unmatched. CDR3 in DNA: TGTGCCAGCAGCCCCTCACAGGGGCCGTTCTACGAGCAGTACTTC. Translating it yields CASSPSQGPFYEQYF.